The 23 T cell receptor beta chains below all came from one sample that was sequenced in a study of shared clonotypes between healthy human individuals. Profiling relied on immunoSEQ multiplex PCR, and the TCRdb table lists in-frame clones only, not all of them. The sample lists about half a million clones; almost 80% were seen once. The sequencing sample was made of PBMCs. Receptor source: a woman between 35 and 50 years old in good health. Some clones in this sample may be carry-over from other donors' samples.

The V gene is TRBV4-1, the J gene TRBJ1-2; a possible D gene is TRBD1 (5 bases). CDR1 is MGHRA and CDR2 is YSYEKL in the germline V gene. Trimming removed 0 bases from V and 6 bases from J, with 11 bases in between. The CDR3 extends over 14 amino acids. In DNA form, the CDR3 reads TGCGCCAGCAGCCAAGAAGGGGCCCTAAATGGCTACACCTTC. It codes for CASSQEGALNGYTF.

The CDR3 DNA reads as TGTGCCAGCAGTTTAAGAGTGACGAACACCGGGGAGCTGTTTTTT. Protein product: CASSLRVTNTGELFF. The chain is built from TRBV27 and TRBJ2-2; D not resolved. CDR3 size: 15 residues. V was cut by 2 bases and J by 0 bases, with 7 bases left in between. Germline V gene data show CDR1 as MNHEY and CDR2 as SMNVEV (reference sequence).

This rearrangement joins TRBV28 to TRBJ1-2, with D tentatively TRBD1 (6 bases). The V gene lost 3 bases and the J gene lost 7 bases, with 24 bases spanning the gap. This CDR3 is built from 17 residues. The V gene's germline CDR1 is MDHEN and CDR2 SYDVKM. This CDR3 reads CASSFGLSWGASGGYTF. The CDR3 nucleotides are TGTGCCAGCAGTTTTGGGTTATCATGGGGGGCGTCAGGTGGCTACACCTTC.

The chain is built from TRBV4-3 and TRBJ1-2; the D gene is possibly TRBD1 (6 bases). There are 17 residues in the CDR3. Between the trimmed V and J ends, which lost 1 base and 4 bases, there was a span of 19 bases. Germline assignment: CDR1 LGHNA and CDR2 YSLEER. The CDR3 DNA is TGCGCCAGCAGCCAAGCCCAGAGAGGCAGGGGAGGCTATGGCTACACCTTC. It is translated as CASSQAQRGRGGYGYTF.

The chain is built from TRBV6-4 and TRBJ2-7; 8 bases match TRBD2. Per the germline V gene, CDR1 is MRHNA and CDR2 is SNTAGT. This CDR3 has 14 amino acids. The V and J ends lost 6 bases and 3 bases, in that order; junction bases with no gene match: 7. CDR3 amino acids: CASSLRTSCYEQYF. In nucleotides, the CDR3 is TGTGCCAGCAGCCTCCGGACTAGCTGCTACGAGCAGTACTTC.

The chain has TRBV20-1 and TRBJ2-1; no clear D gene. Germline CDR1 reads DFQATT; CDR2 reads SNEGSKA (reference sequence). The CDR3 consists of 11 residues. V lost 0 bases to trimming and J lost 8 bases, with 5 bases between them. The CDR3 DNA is TGCAGTGCTAGAGACGACGATGAGCAGTTCTTC. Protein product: CSARDDDEQFF.

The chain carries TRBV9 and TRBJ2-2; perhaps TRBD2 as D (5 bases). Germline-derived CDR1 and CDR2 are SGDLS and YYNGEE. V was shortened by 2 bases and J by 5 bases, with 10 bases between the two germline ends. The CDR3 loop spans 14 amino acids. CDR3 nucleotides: TGTGCCAGCAGCGTCAGTTGGGAGACCGGGGAGCTGTTTTTT. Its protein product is CASSVSWETGELFF.

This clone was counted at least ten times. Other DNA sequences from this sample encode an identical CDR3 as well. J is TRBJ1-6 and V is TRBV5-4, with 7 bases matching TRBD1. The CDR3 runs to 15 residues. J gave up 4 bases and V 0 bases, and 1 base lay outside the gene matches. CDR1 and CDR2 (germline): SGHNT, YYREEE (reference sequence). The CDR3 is CASSLGGQYNSPLHF. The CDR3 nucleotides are TGTGCCAGCAGCTTGGGGGGACAGTATAATTCACCCCTCCACTTT.

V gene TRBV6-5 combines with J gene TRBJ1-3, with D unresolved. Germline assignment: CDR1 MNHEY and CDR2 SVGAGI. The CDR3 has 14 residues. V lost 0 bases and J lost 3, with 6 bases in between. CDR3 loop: CASSYSGFGNTIYF. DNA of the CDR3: TGTGCCAGCAGTTACTCCGGTTTTGGAAACACCATATATTTT.

CDR3 sequence: CASGRFSYEQYF. For the CDR3, the DNA is TGTGCCAGCGGGCGGTTCTCCTACGAGCAGTACTTC. The J gene is TRBJ2-7, the V gene TRBV11-2; D not resolved. V was clipped by 8 bases and J by 0 bases, with 8 bases between them. This CDR3 has 12 amino acids. In germline, CDR1 is SGHAT, CDR2 FQNNGV.

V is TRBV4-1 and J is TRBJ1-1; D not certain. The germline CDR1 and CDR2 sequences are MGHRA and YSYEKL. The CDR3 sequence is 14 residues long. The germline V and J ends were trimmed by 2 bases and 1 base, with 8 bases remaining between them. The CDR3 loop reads CASSQFYKNTEAFF. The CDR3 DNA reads TGCGCCAGCAGCCAATTTTATAAGAACACTGAAGCTTTCTTT.

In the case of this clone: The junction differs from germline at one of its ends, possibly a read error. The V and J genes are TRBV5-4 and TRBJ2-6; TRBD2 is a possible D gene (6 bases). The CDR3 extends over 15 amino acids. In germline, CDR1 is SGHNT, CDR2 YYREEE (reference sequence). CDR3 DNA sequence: TGTGCCGGCAGCCTTGCGGGGACTGGGGCCAACGTCCTGACTTTC. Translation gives CAGSLAGTGANVLTF.

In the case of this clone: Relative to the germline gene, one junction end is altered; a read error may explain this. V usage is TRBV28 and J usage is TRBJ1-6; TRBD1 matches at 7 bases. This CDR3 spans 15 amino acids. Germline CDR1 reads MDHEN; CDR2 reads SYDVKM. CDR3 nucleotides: TGTGCCAGCAGTGCACTCGACAGGGATAATTCACCCTTCCACTTT. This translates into CASSALDRDNSPFHF. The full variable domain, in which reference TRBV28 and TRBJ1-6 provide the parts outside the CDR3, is DVKVTQSSRYLVKRTGEKVFLECVQDMDHENMFWYRQDPGLGLRLIYFSYDVKMKEKGDIPEGYSVSREKKERFSLILESASTNQTSMYLCASSALDRDNSPFHFGNGTRLTVT.

The CDR3 coding sequence is TGTGCCAGCAGCAACCCGACGGAACAAGAGACCCAGTACTTC. Translated: CASSNPTEQETQYF. The V gene is TRBV9, the J gene TRBJ2-5; D is ambiguous. V was clipped by 4 bases and J by 2 bases, with 12 bases between them. This CDR3 contains 14 residues. Germline assignment: CDR1 SGDLS and CDR2 YYNGEE.

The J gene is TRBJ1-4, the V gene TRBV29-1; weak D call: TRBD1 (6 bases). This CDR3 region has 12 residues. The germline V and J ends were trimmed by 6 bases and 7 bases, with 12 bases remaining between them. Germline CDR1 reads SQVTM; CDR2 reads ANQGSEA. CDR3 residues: CSVLGRGEKLFF. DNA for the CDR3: TGCAGCGTCCTAGGCAGGGGTGAAAAACTGTTTTTT.

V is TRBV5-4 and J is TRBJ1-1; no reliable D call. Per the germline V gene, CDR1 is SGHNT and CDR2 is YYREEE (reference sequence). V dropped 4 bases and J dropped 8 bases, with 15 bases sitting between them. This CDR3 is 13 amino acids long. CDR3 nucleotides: TGTGCCAGCAGCCGCGAAGAGGGATTCGAAGCTTTCTTT. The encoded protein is CASSREEGFEAFF.

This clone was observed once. The CDR3 protein is CASSPPRQGYYSTDTQYF. CDR3 in DNA: TGTGCCAGCTCACCACCGCGGCAGGGTTACTATAGCACAGATACGCAGTATTTT. The rearrangement joins TRBV18 to TRBJ2-3, with D possibly being TRBD1 (5 bases). CDR3 size: 18 residues. Trimming cost V 0 bases and J 0 bases, with 16 bases left between them. The germline V gene encodes CDR1 KGHSH and CDR2 LQKENI.

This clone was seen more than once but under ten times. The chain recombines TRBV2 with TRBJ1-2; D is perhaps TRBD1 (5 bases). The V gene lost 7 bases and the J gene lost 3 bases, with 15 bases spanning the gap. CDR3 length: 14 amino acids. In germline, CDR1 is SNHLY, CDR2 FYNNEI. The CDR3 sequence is CASTRGDFDYGYTF. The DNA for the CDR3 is TGTGCCAGCACGCGGGGCGATTTCGACTATGGCTACACCTTC.

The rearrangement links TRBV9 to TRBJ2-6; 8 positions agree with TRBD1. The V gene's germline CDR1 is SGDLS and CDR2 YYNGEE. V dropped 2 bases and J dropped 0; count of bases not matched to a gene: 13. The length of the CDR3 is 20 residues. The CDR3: CASSVSIRTGSASGANVLTF. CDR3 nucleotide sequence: TGTGCCAGCAGCGTGAGTATTAGGACAGGGAGCGCCTCTGGGGCCAACGTCCTGACTTTC.

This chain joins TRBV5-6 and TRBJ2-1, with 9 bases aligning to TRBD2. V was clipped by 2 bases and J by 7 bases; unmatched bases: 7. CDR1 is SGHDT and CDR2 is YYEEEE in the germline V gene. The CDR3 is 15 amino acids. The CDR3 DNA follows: TGTGCCAGCAGCTTCCGCCTAGCGGGATGGAATGAGCAGTTCTTC. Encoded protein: CASSFRLAGWNEQFF. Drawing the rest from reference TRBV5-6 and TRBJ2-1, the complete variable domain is DAGVTQSPTHLIKTRGQQVTLRCSPKSGHDTVSWYQQALGQGPQFIFQYYEEEERQRGNFPDRFSGHQFPNYSSELNVNALLLGDSALYLCASSFRLAGWNEQFFGPGTRLTVL.

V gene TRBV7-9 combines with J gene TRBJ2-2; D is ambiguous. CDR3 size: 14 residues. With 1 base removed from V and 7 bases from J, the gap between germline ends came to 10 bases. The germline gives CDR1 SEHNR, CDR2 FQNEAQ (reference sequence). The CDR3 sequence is CASSLDGLGGELFF. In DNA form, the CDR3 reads TGTGCCAGCAGCTTAGACGGGCTGGGCGGGGAGCTGTTTTTT.

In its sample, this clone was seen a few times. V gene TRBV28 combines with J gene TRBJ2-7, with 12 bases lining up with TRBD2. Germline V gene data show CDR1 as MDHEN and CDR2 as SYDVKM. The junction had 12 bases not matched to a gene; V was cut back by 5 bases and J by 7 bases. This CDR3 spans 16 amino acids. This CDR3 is CASSVPTSGRIFEQYF. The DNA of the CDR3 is TGTGCCAGCAGTGTCCCGACTAGCGGGAGAATTTTTGAGCAGTACTTC.

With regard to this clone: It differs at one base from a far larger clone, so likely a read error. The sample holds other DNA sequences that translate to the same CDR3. DNA for the CDR3: TGTGCCAGCAGCCTCAGACAGGGAACGACCATATACTTT. Amino acid sequence: CASSLRQGTTIYF. The chain joins TRBV11-3 to TRBJ1-3, with 7 bases aligning to TRBD1. Germline values: CDR1 SGHNT, CDR2 YENEEA. This CDR3 spans 13 amino acids.